This TCR beta chain was profiled in a study of blood T cells in healthy people across ages. Study-level background: Template switching retrieved approximately one barcoded beta molecule for each two T cells.

Together with a sample-barcoded 5' primer, a J-beta primer mix was included in a second PCR lasting roughly 6 to 12 cycles. TCRdb reprocessed the 5' RACE reads with MiXCR, giving one entry per CDR3 protein. Here the sample spans 1.8 million or so distinct CDR3 sequences, around 40% being singletons. The germline V gene has CDR1 SGHRS and CDR2 YFSETQ. V was cut by 4 bases and J by 0 bases, with 10 bases left in between. The CDR3 is 14 residues long. Each donor gave approximately 9.1 milliliters of peripheral blood. Sequenced: blood. The gene calls are TRBV5-1 and TRBJ1-2; D gene uncertain. The TCR sequence derives from a human donor in good health. CDR3 region: CASSQATANYGYTF. The CDR3 DNA reads TGCGCCAGCAGCCAAGCGACGGCTAACTATGGCTACACCTTC.